These 11 T cell receptor beta chains were all obtained from the same sample, sequenced in a study of shared clonotypes between healthy human individuals. Measured with immunoSEQ multiplex PCR; TCRdb has only the in-frame clones, and not every one. This table has nearly 1 million clones, approximately 80% appearing once. Material: memory CD4+ T cells sorted from blood. Documented subset: CD45RA-negative fraction. These receptors originate from a man aged 18 to 29 in good health.

The chain links TRBV2 to TRBJ2-5; tentatively, D is TRBD2 (6 bases). CDR1 is SNHLY and CDR2 is FYNNEI in the germline V gene. The CDR3 has 13 amino acids. V was pared by 4 bases and J by 11 bases, with 17 bases between. In nucleotides, the CDR3 is TGTGCCAGCAGTGGACACGGCACGGGAGAGCAGTACTTC. Protein: CASSGHGTGEQYF.

On this clone: Other DNA sequences in the same sample also yield this CDR3. This sequence joins TRBV2 and TRBJ2-5; D gene uncertain. CDR3 length: 11 residues. Germline values: CDR1 SNHLY, CDR2 FYNNEI. The germline V and J ends were trimmed by 3 bases and 5 bases, with 4 bases remaining between them. The CDR3 sequence is CASSEVETQYF. The DNA of the CDR3 is TGTGCCAGCAGTGAGGTCGAGACCCAGTACTTC. The full variable domain, its missing parts supplied by reference TRBV2 and TRBJ2-5, is EPEVTQTPSHQVTQMGQEVILRCVPISNHLYFYWYRQILGQKVEFLVSFYNNEISEKSEIFDDQFSVERPDGSNFTLKIRSTKLEDSAMYFCASSEVETQYFGPGTRLLVL.

The chain employs TRBV19 and TRBJ2-1; D possibly matches TRBD1 or TRBD2 (5 bases each). This CDR3 comprises 14 residues. Trimming pared 8 bases from V and 8 bases from J, leaving 19 bases between. Germline-derived CDR1 and CDR2 are LNHDA and SQIVND (reference sequence). CDR3 loop: CASRGGASADEQFF. The CDR3 nucleotides read TGTGCCAGTCGGGGCGGAGCTTCCGCCGATGAGCAGTTCTTC.

This clone was recorded only once. The V and J genes are TRBV7-9 and TRBJ2-5, with a possible D match to TRBD2 (5 bases). In germline, CDR1 is SEHNR, CDR2 FQNEAQ (reference sequence). The V and J ends lost 3 bases and 5 bases respectively, with 10 bases between them. The CDR3 has 13 amino acids. The CDR3 region is CASSLTRGETQYF. The CDR3 coding sequence is TGTGCCAGCAGCTTGACCCGAGGGGAGACCCAGTACTTC.

The CDR3 region is CASSYSNPERTYGYTF. The CDR3 DNA reads as TGTGCCAGCAGTTACTCGAACCCAGAGAGAACCTATGGCTACACCTTC. The chain joins TRBV6-5 to TRBJ1-2; D unresolved. The CDR3 has 16 amino acids. Germline CDR1 is MNHEY and CDR2 is SVGAGI. Trimming removed 0 bases at V and 4 bases at J, with 15 bases between.

V and J are TRBV9 and TRBJ2-3, with 9 nucleotides matching TRBD2. CDR1 SGDLS and CDR2 YYNGEE come from the germline V gene. This CDR3 has 15 residues. Trimming took 0 bases from V and 8 from J; bases not matched to a gene: 7. The CDR3 nucleotides are TGTGCCAGCAGCGTAGGACTAGCGGACCTATTTACGCAGTATTTT. It translates to CASSVGLADLFTQYF. Based on the CDR3 plus reference TRBV9 and TRBJ2-3, the full variable domain is DSGVTQTPKHLITATGQRVTLRCSPRSGDLSVYWYQQSLDQGLQFLIQYYNGEERAKGNILERFSAQQFPDLHSELNLSSLELGDSALYFCASSVGLADLFTQYFGPGTRLTVL.

This chain links TRBV9 with TRBJ2-3; D may be TRBD2 (6 bases). V was shortened by 2 bases and J by 3 bases, with 13 bases between the two germline ends. Germline assignment: CDR1 SGDLS and CDR2 YYNGEE. This CDR3 spans 15 amino acids. CDR3 DNA: TGTGCCAGCAGCGTTGGAGGGTTTAGGACAGATACGCAGTATTTT. It yields the protein CASSVGGFRTDTQYF.

The chain is built from TRBV19 and TRBJ2-7, with TRBD2 as a possible D gene (5 bases). This CDR3 is built from 14 residues. With 3 bases removed from V and 2 bases from J, the gap between germline ends came to 11 bases. Germline loops: CDR1 LNHDA, CDR2 SQIVND (reference sequence). CDR3 loop: CASSMDSGTYEQYF. Written as DNA, the CDR3 is TGTGCCAGTAGTATGGACTCCGGGACCTACGAGCAGTACTTC.

V usage is TRBV21-1 and J usage is TRBJ2-6. TRBV21-1 is designated a pseudogene. The CDR3 has 16 residues. The CDR3 sequence: CASSKVWVSGANVLTF. The CDR3, as DNA: TGTGCCAGCAGCAAAGTATGGGTCTCTGGGGCCAACGTCCTGACTTTC.

The rearrangement joins TRBV27 to TRBJ1-2; 11 nucleotides agree with TRBD1. The CDR3 is made up of 14 amino acids. Germline lookup yields CDR1 MNHEY and CDR2 SMNVEV (reference sequence). Trimming took 5 bases from V and 8 from J; bases not matched to a gene: 7. The DNA for the CDR3 is TGTGCCAGCAGTCAGGACAGGGGGCTGGGCGGCTACACCTTC. Protein: CASSQDRGLGGYTF.

This clone has only a few counts. The J gene is TRBJ2-7, the V gene TRBV6-6; TRBD2 agrees at 9 bases. CDR3 length: 16 residues. The germline V gene encodes CDR1 MNHNY and CDR2 SVGAGI (reference sequence). The J segment lost 0 bases and the V segment lost 2 bases, leaving 5 bases of the junction unmatched. As DNA, the CDR3 is TGTGCCAGCAGTTACGGTAGCGGGGGATCCTCCTACGAGCAGTACTTC. Its translation is CASSYGSGGSSYEQYF.